This T cell receptor (beta chain) was documented in a study of T cells after yellow fever vaccination (dated by TCRdb to between 2018 and 2020). As for the study more broadly: The SMART-Seq v4 Ultra Low Input RNA kit was used to prepare libraries from fractions with low cell numbers. The cohort comprised two healthy male donors, one aged 18 to 30 and one aged 30 to 40 years. To follow T-cell clones before and after primary and booster YFV17D yellow fever vaccination, bulk TCR alpha and beta repertoires were sequenced over time. Blood was collected at multiple timepoints before and after primary and secondary immunization, and bulk PBMC replicates and cell subsets were isolated. What the research found in general, with its limitations: After the booster, most of the clones that had expanded following primary vaccination were detected again (approximately 95% of CD4 and roughly nine tenths of CD8), which suggests that memory was broadly maintained. Only two donors were included in the study, so the extent to which the findings can be generalized is limited. A small fraction of clonotypes showed up in both the CD4 and CD8 compartments, probably as a result of convergent recombination. Compared with the primary T-cell response, the secondary T-cell response was faster but weaker, reaching its peak on day 5 rather than on day 15. Computational filtering was needed because FACS-sorted repertoires could contain abundant contaminating clonotypes from the bulk population.

The germline V gene specifies SGHTA as CDR1 and FQGNSA as CDR2. V loses 2 bases of germline sequence and J loses 5 bases, and the interval between the two ends is 13 bases. The CDR3 has 15 amino acids, counting the end cysteine and phenylalanine. Just the 45-base CDR3 DNA is kept, in frame starting at base 1. About this clonotype: There is no known antigen for this receptor. No base quality values were provided; no much bigger clone lies one nucleotide off.

TCR cDNA was synthesized by 5'RACE template switching, which introduced a universal primer site and unique molecular identifiers. cDNA synthesis was primed from both the TCR alpha and TCR beta constant segments. Library amplification involved two PCR steps, and the second step added sample barcodes and sequencing adapters. Sequencing of libraries was performed on Illumina HiSeq 2500 (2x100 bp) or NovaSeq (2x150 bp). The authors' pipeline ran thus. MIGEC handled demultiplexing of reads and collapsing into UMI consensus sequences, while MiXCR performed V(D)J alignment. Vaccine-responding clonotypes were defined with edgeR using replicate PBMC samples, requiring FDR below 0.01 and a log2 fold change above 5 up to day 15. Bulk clonotypes were assigned CD4 or CD8 identity according to which sequenced CD4 or CD8 repertoire held them at higher abundance. In TCRdb, the public reads were trimmed at Q25 with fastp and aligned with MiXCR, with productive beta chains retained. One record per CDR3 amino acid sequence lists the most common genes and DNA. For this entry, the V and J calls and clone size follow TCRdb and not the study's own pipeline. The sample data list over 300,000 distinct CDR3 sequences, and around 6.8% of these were observed just once. About 18% of the sample belongs to the ten largest clones.

The intended sense of this specimen's treatment or condition label: live attenuated yellow fever vaccine strain. Two biological replicates of bulk PBMCs were collected at each blood-draw timepoint. PBMCs were isolated from peripheral blood using a standard Ficoll-Paque protocol. TriZol was used to extract RNA from bulk PBMCs, CD4 and CD8 fractions, and dextramer-positive and dextramer-negative fractions. Sequencing was performed on PBMCs, taken more than 40 days after the first yellow fever vaccination. The chain uses TRBV7-2 and TRBJ2-1, with a tentative D gene TRBD2 over 6 matching bases. This receptor was taken from a man between 18 and 29 years old who received the YFV17D yellow fever vaccine. This receptor carries the CDR3 CASSLPRGSHNEQFF. DNA sequence: TGTGCCAGCAGCTTACCGCGGGGAAGTCACAATGAGCAGTTCTTC.